Listed below are T cell receptor beta chains from one sample, sequenced in a study of blood T cell repertoires in COVID-19. Here immunoSEQ multiplex PCR was the method, and the copy in TCRdb shows in-frame clones only, minus some. Counted here are roughly 150,000 clones, just under 85% occurring once; the ten biggest clones make up roughly 6.2%. Sequencing was done on a sample of PBMCs or T cells enriched from blood (not recorded which). These receptors all stem from a woman between 35 and 50 years old who had recovered from COVID-19. The CDR3 runs from the conserved cysteine through the conserved F or W. Each record gives: V gene, D gene, CDR3 length, J gene, clone size, CDR3 protein, CDR3 DNA. D genes are given only for firm matches. Clone size is shown for a subset of rows, as once, few, many or a class of expanded clone.

V: TRBV5-1
D: TRBD2
length: 18
J: TRBJ2-1
size: -
CDR3: CASSLDPSAGGSYNEQFF
DNA: TGCGCCAGCAGCTTGGATCCGTCAGCGGGAGGATCCTACAATGAGCAGTTCTTC

V: TRBV5-1
D: TRBD2
length: 18
J: TRBJ2-5
size: -
CDR3: CASSRGTSGRGNLETQYF
DNA: TGCGCCAGCAGCCGGGGGACTAGCGGGAGAGGGAACCTTGAGACCCAGTACTTC

V: TRBV6-5
D: -
length: 15
J: TRBJ1-5
size: -
CDR3: CASSHRQYSNQPQHF
DNA: TGTGCCAGCAGCCACAGGCAGTATAGCAATCAGCCCCAGCATTTT

V: TRBV19
D: TRBD1
length: 14
J: TRBJ2-7
size: -
CDR3: CASSIADRTYEQYF
DNA: TGTGCCAGTAGTATAGCGGACAGGACCTACGAGCAGTACTTC

V: TRBV30
D: -
length: 13
J: TRBJ1-2
size: -
CDR3: CAWSSQGIYGYTF
DNA: TGTGCCTGGAGTTCCCAGGGAATCTATGGCTACACCTTC

V: TRBV6-2/TRBV6-3
D: -
length: 12
J: TRBJ2-7
size: -
CDR3: CASSYGLYEQYF
DNA: TGTGCCAGCAGTTACGGGCTCTACGAGCAGTACTTC

V: TRBV3-1/TRBV3-2
D: TRBD1
length: 18
J: TRBJ1-1
size: once
CDR3: CASSQVLLQGADNTEAFF
DNA: TGTGCCAGCAGCCAAGTCCTGCTACAGGGGGCGGATAACACTGAAGCTTTCTTT

V: TRBV30
D: -
length: 13
J: TRBJ2-3
size: -
CDR3: CASRRVGTDTQYF
DNA: TGTGCCAGCCGCAGGGTGGGCACAGATACGCAGTATTTT

V: TRBV3-1/TRBV3-2
D: TRBD1
length: 15
J: TRBJ1-2
size: -
CDR3: CASSQTTGSNYGYTF
DNA: TGTGCCAGCAGCCAAACGACAGGGAGTAACTATGGCTACACCTTC

V: TRBV2
D: -
length: 12
J: TRBJ2-2
size: -
CDR3: CASTTGGGELFF
DNA: TGTGCCAGCACGACAGGTGGCGGGGAGCTGTTTTTT

V: TRBV11-3
D: -
length: 12
J: TRBJ1-2
size: -
CDR3: CASSLEGQGYTF
DNA: TGTGCCAGCAGCTTAGAGGGCCAGGGCTACACCTTC

V: TRBV19
D: -
length: 13
J: TRBJ1-2
size: -
CDR3: CASSIVHEDGYTF
DNA: TGTGCCAGTAGTATAGTACATGAGGATGGCTACACCTTC

V: TRBV2
D: -
length: 11
J: TRBJ1-1
size: -
CDR3: CATPGTTEAFF
DNA: TGTGCCACCCCAGGAACCACTGAAGCTTTCTTT

V: TRBV7-6
D: TRBD1
length: 15
J: TRBJ2-5
size: -
CDR3: CASSMTGGRWETQYF
DNA: TGTGCCAGCAGCATGACAGGGGGACGTTGGGAGACCCAGTACTTC

V: TRBV6-5
D: TRBD1
length: 14
J: TRBJ1-1
size: -
CDR3: CASTQTGIRTEAFF
DNA: TGTGCCAGCACCCAGACAGGGATCCGCACTGAAGCTTTCTTT